The 17 T cell receptor beta chains below all came from one sample that was sequenced in a study of blood T cell repertoires in COVID-19. The data were produced by immunoSEQ multiplex PCR, yet TCRdb's version contains in-frame clones alone and is incomplete. This table holds more than 300,000 clones, more than 70% found once. What was sequenced was PBMCs or T cells enriched from blood (not recorded which). The receptors originated from a man in his forties or fifties in a cohort exposed to, infected with or recovered from COVID-19 (not recorded which).

The chain carries TRBV13 and TRBJ2-7; maybe TRBD2 (6 bases). The V end was cut by 1 base, the J end by 2 bases, with 12 bases between. CDR3 length: 15 amino acids. Germline-derived CDR1 and CDR2 are PRHDT and FYEKMQ (reference sequence). CDR3 sequence: CASSLAGEFPYEQYF. The CDR3 bases are TGTGCCAGCAGCTTAGCGGGAGAGTTCCCCTACGAGCAGTACTTC.

This rearrangement joins TRBV21-1 to TRBJ1-5. TRBV21-1 is tagged as a pseudogene. CDR3 length: 16 residues. CDR3 sequence reads: CASSKDRDYSNQPQHF. The CDR3 DNA reads as TGTGCCAGCAGCAAAGATCGGGACTATAGCAATCAGCCCCAGCATTTT.

This chain joins TRBV7-9 and TRBJ2-1; D gene unclear. CDR1 and CDR2 from the germline V gene are SEHNR and FQNEAQ (reference sequence). This CDR3 is 11 amino acids long. Trimming left V 5 bases short and J 4 bases short, with 3 bases between. This chain's CDR3 is CASSIYNEQFF. DNA for the CDR3: TGTGCCAGCAGCATATACAATGAGCAGTTCTTC.

The chain joins TRBV15 to TRBJ1-2; 9 bases match TRBD1. V was clipped by 5 bases and J by 1 base; unmatched bases: 5. This CDR3 spans 15 amino acids. The germline CDR1 and CDR2 sequences are LNHNV and YYDKDF (reference sequence). The CDR3 protein is CATSDGTGINYGYTF. DNA of the CDR3: TGTGCCACCAGCGACGGGACAGGGATTAACTATGGCTACACCTTC.

The chain carries TRBV19 and TRBJ1-2; D gene unclear. The V end was cut by 3 bases, the J end by 4 bases, with 9 bases between. CDR1 and CDR2 from the germline V gene are LNHDA and SQIVND (reference sequence). The length of the CDR3 is 13 residues. For the CDR3, the DNA is TGTGCCAGTAGTATTGACAACCTCTATGGCTACACCTTC. It yields the protein CASSIDNLYGYTF.

This rearrangement joins TRBV7-6 to TRBJ1-6, with a tentative D call TRBD1 (6 bases). CDR3 size: 15 residues. The V end was cut by 4 bases, the J end by 9 bases, with 16 bases between. From germline, CDR1 is SGHVS and CDR2 FNYEAQ. CDR3 region: CASSSRQGIGSPLHF. The DNA of the CDR3 is TGTGCCAGCAGCTCACGCCAGGGGATTGGTTCACCCCTCCACTTT.

This chain connects TRBV10-3 to TRBJ1-2, with TRBD1 as a possible D gene (6 bases). The V end was cut by 3 bases, the J end by 4 bases, with 12 bases between. Looked up from germline, CDR1 is ENHRY and CDR2 is SYGVKD. This CDR3 has 14 amino acids. The CDR3 coding sequence is TGTGCCATCAGTGAACAGGGCTCTAGCTATGGCTACACCTTC. This sequence encodes CAISEQGSSYGYTF.

The V call is TRBV4-1, the J call TRBJ2-7; 11 bases agree with TRBD2. This CDR3 is built from 19 residues. Germline V gene sequence: CDR1 MGHRA, CDR2 YSYEKL. V trimming: 1 base; J trimming: 1 base; junction bases outside the gene matches: 12. CDR3 loop: CASSQAWLAGGEGSYEQYF. In nucleotides, the CDR3 is TGCGCCAGCAGCCAAGCGTGGCTAGCGGGAGGAGAGGGGTCCTACGAGCAGTACTTC.

This chain connects TRBV7-9 to TRBJ2-5; possible D gene TRBD1, 5 bases. Trimming removed 5 bases at V and 3 bases at J, with 13 bases between. Germline CDR1 SEHNR, CDR2 FQNEAQ (reference sequence). The CDR3 totals 14 residues. The CDR3 DNA sequence: TGTGCCAGCAGCAAAGGGAAAGGGGAAGAGACCCAGTACTTC. Protein: CASSKGKGEETQYF.

The chain is built from TRBV6-9 and TRBJ2-2; 14 nucleotides match TRBD2. The CDR3 has 16 residues. Trimming cost V 9 bases and J 2 bases; bases outside gene matches: 5. CDR1 and CDR2 from the germline V gene are MNHGY and SVAAGI. The CDR3 DNA reads as TGTGCCAGGATAGGGACTAGCGGGAGAAACACCGGGGAGCTGTTTTTT. This gives the protein CARIGTSGRNTGELFF.

V is TRBV19 and J is TRBJ2-1; 8 nucleotides match TRBD2. J gave up 1 base and V 5 bases, and 4 bases lay outside the gene matches. Germline-derived CDR1 and CDR2 are LNHDA and SQIVND (reference sequence). This CDR3 spans 15 amino acids. The CDR3 DNA follows: TGTGCCAGTAGTTCGAGCGGGAGATCCTACAATGAGCAGTTCTTC. Amino acids: CASSSSGRSYNEQFF.

The chain couples TRBV19 to TRBJ1-2; a weak D match, TRBD1 (6 bases). Trimming cost V 8 bases and J 5 bases, with 15 bases left between them. The germline CDR1 and CDR2 sequences are LNHDA and SQIVND (reference sequence). This CDR3 spans 13 amino acids. CDR3 sequence (DNA): TGTGCCAGTGCTGGGGGCTTGGGGTATGGCTACACCTTC. Its translation is CASAGGLGYGYTF.

The chain combines TRBV4-2 with TRBJ2-1, with 13 nucleotides matching TRBD2. This CDR3 is 15 amino acids long. The V gene end was trimmed by 5 bases and the J gene end by 8 bases; junction bases not matched to a gene: 6. Germline CDR1 reads LGHNA; CDR2 reads YNFKEQ. CDR3 protein: CASSIGTSGNYEQFF. In nucleotides, the CDR3 is TGTGCCAGCAGCATCGGGACTAGCGGGAACTATGAGCAGTTCTTC.

This chain uses TRBV5-1 with TRBJ2-1, with a possible D match to TRBD2 (6 bases). The CDR3 length is 14 residues. The V end was cut by 6 bases, the J end by 6 bases, with 16 bases between. Germline assignment: CDR1 SGHRS and CDR2 YFSETQ. Here the CDR3 reads CASTRDSTSNEQFF. The CDR3 DNA follows: TGCGCCAGCACAAGGGACTCTACTAGCAATGAGCAGTTCTTC.

The chain uses TRBV19 and TRBJ2-1, with TRBD2 identical over 7 bases. The CDR3 sequence is 16 residues long. Germline assignment: CDR1 LNHDA and CDR2 SQIVND (reference sequence). J lost 4 bases, V lost 5 bases, and 11 bases had no gene match. This CDR3 is CASSDPGRETYNEQFF. In DNA, the CDR3 is TGTGCCAGTAGTGACCCAGGGAGGGAGACTTACAATGAGCAGTTCTTC.

This chain uses TRBV28 with TRBJ2-7, with 8 bases aligning to TRBD1. In germline, CDR1 is MDHEN, CDR2 SYDVKM. The CDR3 consists of 14 residues. After removal of 5 bases from V and 2 bases from J, the junction contained 5 bases not matched to a gene. Here the CDR3 reads CASSPTDRAYEQYF. In DNA form, the CDR3 reads TGTGCCAGCAGTCCCACGGACAGGGCCTACGAGCAGTACTTC.

This clone has just a few counts. V usage is TRBV30 and J usage is TRBJ1-1; perhaps TRBD1 as D (5 bases). V was shortened by 4 bases and J by 8 bases, with 11 bases between the two germline ends. CDR1 and CDR2 (germline): GTSNPN, SVGIG (reference sequence). This CDR3 comprises 11 residues. CDR3 in amino acids: CAWKAGGEAFF. The CDR3 DNA sequence: TGTGCCTGGAAGGCTGGGGGGGAAGCTTTCTTT.